Sequencing of this T cell receptor (beta chain) was carried out in a study of blood T cells in healthy people across ages. There are a few counts of this clonotype. Germline CDR1 and CDR2: LGHDT and YNNKEL (reference sequence). The CDR3 sequence is 15 residues long. V was cut by 8 bases and J by 4 bases, with 20 bases left in between. The second PCR ran about 7 to 12 cycles with a sample-barcoded 5' primer and J-beta primers. TCRdb independently ran MiXCR on the 5' RACE reads; one entry per CDR3 protein. This sample has some 1.8 million distinct CDR3 sequences, with more than 35% found just once. The sequenced sample consisted of blood. This clonotype was obtained from a human donor in good health. J is TRBJ1-2 and V is TRBV3-1; D is possibly TRBD1 (5 bases). CDR3 in DNA: TGTGCCAGCGAATTTCGGCGGGGCTGGGGCTATGGCTACACCTTC. Translated, it gives CASEFRRGWGYGYTF.